This T cell receptor (beta chain) was sequenced during a study of T cells after yellow fever vaccination. Points from the study as a whole: The study re-detected most primary-vaccination clones after the booster (about 95% CD4, almost 90% CD8). Any FACS-sorted repertoire could hold abundant clonotypes that contaminate it from the bulk population.

In this sample, this clonotype turned up many times. Its antigen remains unidentified. TCRdb passed the 5' RACE reads through MiXCR, listing each CDR3 protein once. Of about 150,000 distinct CDR3 sequences detected, more than 6.5% appear once; the ten largest clones hold about 0.61%. Germline CDR1 is LGHNA and CDR2 is YNFKEQ. CDR3 size: 15 residues. V was shortened by 6 bases and J by 1 base, with 15 bases between the two germline ends. The J gene is TRBJ1-1, the V gene TRBV4-2; unclear D gene. Specimen: CD4+ T cells sorted from PBMCs, collected 10 days after the yellow fever booster vaccination. The clonotype was recovered from a young man who received the YFV17D yellow fever vaccine. The CDR3 region is CASRVYPEKNTEAFF. For the CDR3, the DNA is TGTGCCAGCAGAGTGTACCCCGAAAAGAACACTGAAGCTTTCTTT.